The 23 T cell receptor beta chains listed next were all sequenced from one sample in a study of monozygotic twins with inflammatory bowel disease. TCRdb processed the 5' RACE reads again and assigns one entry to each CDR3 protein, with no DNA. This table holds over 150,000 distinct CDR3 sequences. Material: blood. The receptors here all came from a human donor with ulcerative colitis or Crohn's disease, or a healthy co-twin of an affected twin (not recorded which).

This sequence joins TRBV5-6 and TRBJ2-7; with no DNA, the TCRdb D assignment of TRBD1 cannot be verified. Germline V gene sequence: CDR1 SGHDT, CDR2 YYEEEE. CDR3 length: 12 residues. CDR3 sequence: CASSPGIYEQYF.

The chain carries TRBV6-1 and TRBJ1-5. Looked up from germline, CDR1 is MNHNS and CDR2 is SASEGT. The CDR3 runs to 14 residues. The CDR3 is CASEEQAGYQPQHF.

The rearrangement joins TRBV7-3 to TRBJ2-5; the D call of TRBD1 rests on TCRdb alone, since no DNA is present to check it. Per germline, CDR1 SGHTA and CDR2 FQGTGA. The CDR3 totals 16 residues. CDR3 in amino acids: CASSLSTTGGRETQYF.

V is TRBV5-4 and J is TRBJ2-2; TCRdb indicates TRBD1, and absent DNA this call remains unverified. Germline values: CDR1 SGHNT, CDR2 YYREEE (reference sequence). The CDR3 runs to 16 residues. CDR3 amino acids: CASSLWDSLNTGELFF.

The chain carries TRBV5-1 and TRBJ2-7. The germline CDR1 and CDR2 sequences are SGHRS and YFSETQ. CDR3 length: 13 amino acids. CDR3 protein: CASSFDTSYEQYF.

The CDR3 loop reads CSARSDRLDYGYTF. This chain connects TRBV20-1 to TRBJ1-2; TCRdb picks TRBD1, but there is no DNA to check that call. The CDR3 length is 14 residues. The germline CDR1 and CDR2 sequences are DFQATT and SNEGSKA (reference sequence).

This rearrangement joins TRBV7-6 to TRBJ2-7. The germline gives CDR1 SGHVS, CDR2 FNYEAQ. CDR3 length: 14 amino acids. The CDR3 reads CASSLGGRYDEQYF.

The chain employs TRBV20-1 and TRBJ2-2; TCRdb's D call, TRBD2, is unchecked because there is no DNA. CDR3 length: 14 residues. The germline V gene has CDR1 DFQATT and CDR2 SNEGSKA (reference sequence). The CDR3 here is CSALAGGNTGELFF.

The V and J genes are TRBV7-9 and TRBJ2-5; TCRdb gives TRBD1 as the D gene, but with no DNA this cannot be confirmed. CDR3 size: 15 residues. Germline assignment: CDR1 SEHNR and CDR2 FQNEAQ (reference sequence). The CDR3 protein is CASSPLDSGVETQYF.

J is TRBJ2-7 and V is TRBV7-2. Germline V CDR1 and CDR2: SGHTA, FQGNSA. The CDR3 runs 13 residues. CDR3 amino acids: CASSLASRYEQYF.

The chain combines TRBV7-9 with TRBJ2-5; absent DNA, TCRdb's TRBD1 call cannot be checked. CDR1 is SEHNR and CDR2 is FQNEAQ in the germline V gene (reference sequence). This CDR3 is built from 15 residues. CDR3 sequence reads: CASSAAYRGDGTQYF.

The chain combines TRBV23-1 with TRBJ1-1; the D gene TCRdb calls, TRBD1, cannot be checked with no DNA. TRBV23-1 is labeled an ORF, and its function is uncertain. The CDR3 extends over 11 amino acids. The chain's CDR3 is CARKGHTEAFF.

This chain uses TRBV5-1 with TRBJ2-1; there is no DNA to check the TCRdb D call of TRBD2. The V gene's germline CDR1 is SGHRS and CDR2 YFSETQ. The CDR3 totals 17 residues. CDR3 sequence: CASSVLLAGAGDNEQFF. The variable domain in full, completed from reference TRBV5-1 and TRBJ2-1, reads KAGVTQTPRYLIKTRGQQVTLSCSPISGHRSVSWYQQTPGQGLQFLFEYFSETQRNKGNFPGRFSGRQFSNSRSEMNVSTLELGDSALYLCASSVLLAGAGDNEQFFGPGTRLTVL.

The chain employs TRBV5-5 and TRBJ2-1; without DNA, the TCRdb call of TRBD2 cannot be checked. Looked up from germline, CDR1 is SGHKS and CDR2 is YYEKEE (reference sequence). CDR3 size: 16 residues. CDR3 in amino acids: CASSSSGGRAYNEQFF.

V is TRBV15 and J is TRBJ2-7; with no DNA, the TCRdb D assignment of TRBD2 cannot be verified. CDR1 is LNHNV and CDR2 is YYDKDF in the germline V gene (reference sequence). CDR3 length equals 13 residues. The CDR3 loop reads CATSRDQGHEQYF.

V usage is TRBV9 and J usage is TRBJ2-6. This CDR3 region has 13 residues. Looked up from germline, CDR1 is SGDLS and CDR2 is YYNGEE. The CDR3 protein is CASRPSGANVLTF. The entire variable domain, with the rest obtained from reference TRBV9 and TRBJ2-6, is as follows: DSGVTQTPKHLITATGQRVTLRCSPRSGDLSVYWYQQSLDQGLQFLIQYYNGEERAKGNILERFSAQQFPDLHSELNLSSLELGDSALYFCASRPSGANVLTFGAGSRLTVL.

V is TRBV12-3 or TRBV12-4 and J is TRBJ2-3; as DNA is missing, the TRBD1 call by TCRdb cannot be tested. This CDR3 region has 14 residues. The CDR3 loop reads CASSFDRRTDTQYF.

This CDR3 reads CAISESTETPNAPQYF. The chain recombines TRBV10-3 with TRBJ2-5; there is no DNA to check the TCRdb D call of TRBD2. CDR3 length equals 16 residues. CDR1 and CDR2 from the germline V gene are ENHRY and SYGVKD.

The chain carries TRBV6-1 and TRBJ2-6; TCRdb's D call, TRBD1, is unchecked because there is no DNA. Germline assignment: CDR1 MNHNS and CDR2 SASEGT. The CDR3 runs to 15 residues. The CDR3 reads CASTPDSSGANVLTF.

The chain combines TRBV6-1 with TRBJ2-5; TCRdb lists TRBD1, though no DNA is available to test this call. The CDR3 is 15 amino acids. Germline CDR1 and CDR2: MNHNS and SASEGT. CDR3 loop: CASESRGLQEKTQYF.

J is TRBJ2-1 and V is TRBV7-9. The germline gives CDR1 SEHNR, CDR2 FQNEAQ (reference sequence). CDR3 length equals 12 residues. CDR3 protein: CASSQHYNEQFF. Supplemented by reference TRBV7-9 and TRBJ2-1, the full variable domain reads DTGVSQNPRHKITKRGQNVTFRCDPISEHNRLYWYRQTLGQGPEFLTYFQNEAQLEKSRLLSDRFSAERPKGSFSTLEIQRTEQGDSAMYLCASSQHYNEQFFGPGTRLTVL.

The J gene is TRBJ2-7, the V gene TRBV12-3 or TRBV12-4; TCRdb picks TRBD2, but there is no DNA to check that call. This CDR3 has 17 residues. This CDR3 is CASSFGIAGVRGGEQYF.

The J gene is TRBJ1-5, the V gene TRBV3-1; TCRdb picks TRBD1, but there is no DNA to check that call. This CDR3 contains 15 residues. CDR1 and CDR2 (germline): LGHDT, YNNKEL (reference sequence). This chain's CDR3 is CASSQESGDGQPQHF.